One and the same sample provided the 25 T cell receptor beta chains below, sequenced in a study of T-cell reconstitution after alpha-beta-depleted transplantation in children (dated by TCRdb to about 2016). According to the study, the label for this sample's treatment or condition signals: allogeneic hematopoietic cell transplantation with graft depleted of TCRalphabeta T cells and CD19 B cells. Library construction relied on PCR. Sequencing used an Illumina HiSeq 2500. TCR libraries were prepared with molecular barcoding, using unique molecular identifiers to normalize TCRbeta repertoire quantification. Through fastp at Q25 and MiXCR, TCRdb rebuilt clones from the public reads, retaining in-frame beta chains. Rows with a matching CDR3 protein are joined into one entry that keeps the most common DNA and genes. A total of about 340,000 distinct CDR3 sequences appear in this sample, 15% to 20% of them only once. Around 38% of the sample belongs to the ten largest clones.

The sequences come from PBMCs, mostly from graft donor cells, collected 360 days after TCRalphabeta/CD19-depleted stem cell transplant. All receptors come from a male patient aged 2 to 10 who had a stem cell transplant for acute lymphoblastic leukemia, so the T cells may come from the graft donor.

The chain recombines TRBV6-1 with TRBJ1-4, with D possibly TRBD1 on 6 matching bases. CDR1 is MNHNS, CDR2 SASEGT, per germline. The CDR3 has 15 residues. Trimming stripped 5 bases from V and 5 bases from J, with 15 bases between. The CDR3 is CASSPGGRGNEKLFF. CDR3 DNA sequence: TGTGCCAGCAGTCCCGGAGGGAGGGGGAATGAAAAACTGTTTTTT.

This clonotype was seen repeatedly, ten times or more. The chain carries TRBV20-1 and TRBJ2-1, with 8 nucleotides matching TRBD2. V shed 6 bases and J 5 bases; nucleotides not matched to a gene: 9. This CDR3 has 14 residues. Germline-derived CDR1 and CDR2 are DFQATT and SNEGSKA (reference sequence). The CDR3 spells CSAHSGSGDNEQFF. In DNA, the CDR3 is TGCAGTGCCCACAGCGGGAGTGGGGACAATGAGCAGTTCTTC.

The chain uses TRBV28 and TRBJ1-1; 8 positions agree with TRBD1. V lost 6 bases and J lost 1; bases outside the gene matches: 19. The CDR3 runs to 19 residues. Germline-derived CDR1 and CDR2 are MDHEN and SYDVKM. CDR3 DNA sequence: TGTGCCAGCAGCATAGGACAGGGACGATATTTTTTCCAGAACACTGAAGCTTTCTTT. Translated, it gives CASSIGQGRYFFQNTEAFF.

The CDR3 bases are TGTGCCAGCAGTTCAAAATCGTTGGTAGCAGGGGACTACACCTTC. Its translation: CASSSKSLVAGDYTF. The chain is built from TRBV12-3 or TRBV12-4 and TRBJ1-2; D might be TRBD1 (6 bases). The CDR3 has 15 residues. The V and J ends lost 4 bases and 10 bases respectively, with 22 bases between them.

This chain links TRBV4-3 with TRBJ2-2; no clear D. Trimming left V 2 bases short and J 5 bases short, with 9 bases between. This CDR3 is built from 14 residues. Germline V gene lookup returns CDR1 LGHNA and CDR2 YSLEER. This CDR3 is CASSQIRGTGELFF. CDR3 sequence (DNA): TGCGCCAGCAGCCAAATACGCGGAACCGGGGAGCTGTTTTTT.

The chain uses TRBV12-3 or TRBV12-4 and TRBJ2-2; D is perhaps TRBD2 (5 bases). V was shortened by 2 bases and J by 4 bases, with 17 bases between the two germline ends. CDR3 length: 17 amino acids. The CDR3: CASSLSPSRGVTGELFF. CDR3 DNA sequence: TGTGCCAGCAGTTTATCCCCCAGTCGGGGAGTCACCGGGGAGCTGTTTTTT.

V is TRBV6-2 or TRBV6-3 and J is TRBJ1-2, with a possible D match to TRBD1 (6 bases). V was clipped by 4 bases and J by 2 bases, with 11 bases between them. The CDR3 has 14 residues. CDR1 is MNHEY, CDR2 SVGEGT, per germline. The CDR3 DNA reads as TGTGCCAGCAGTTCTCCCGGGACAAACTATGGCTACACCTTC. Protein product: CASSSPGTNYGYTF.

V and J are TRBV6-2 or TRBV6-3 and TRBJ2-1; D not certain. Germline CDR1 MNHEY, CDR2 SVGEGT. The ends were cut back, 1 base at V and 0 bases at J, with 10 bases in the middle. The CDR3 is 16 amino acids. In DNA form, the CDR3 reads TGTGCCAGCAGTTACTGGCCGGCCGGCTCCTACAATGAGCAGTTCTTC. Its protein is CASSYWPAGSYNEQFF.

This clonotype came up many times. The chain recombines TRBV11-2 with TRBJ2-1, with 7 bases fitting TRBD2. Germline V gene data show CDR1 as SGHAT and CDR2 as FQNNGV. V lost 0 bases, J lost 1 base, and 3 bases stayed unmatched. The CDR3 length is 16 residues. The CDR3 reads CASSLDLAGSYNEQFF. The CDR3 DNA reads TGTGCCAGCAGCTTAGATTTAGCGGGTTCCTACAATGAGCAGTTCTTC.

This clonotype showed up many times. The J gene is TRBJ2-1, the V gene TRBV12-3 or TRBV12-4; D may be TRBD2 (5 bases). This CDR3 is built from 15 residues. Trimming pared 1 base from V and 2 bases from J, leaving 9 bases between. The CDR3 nucleotides are TGTGCCAGCAGTTTAGGTGGGAGAACCTACAATGAGCAGTTCTTC. It yields the protein CASSLGGRTYNEQFF.

At least ten counts were recorded for this clonotype. The chain has TRBV20-1 and TRBJ2-3; unclear D gene. The V end was cut by 4 bases, the J end by 7 bases, with 21 bases between. Germline-derived CDR1 and CDR2 are DFQATT and SNEGSKA (reference sequence). This CDR3 is built from 15 residues. The CDR3 DNA is TGCAGTGCTACTCCCCCAGACCGGTTGGGAAATACGCAGTATTTT. Amino acid sequence: CSATPPDRLGNTQYF.

This clonotype has more than one count but fewer than ten. The chain carries TRBV20-1 and TRBJ1-2; TRBD1 might be the D (6 bases). Germline V gene data show CDR1 as DFQATT and CDR2 as SNEGSKA (reference sequence). The length of the CDR3 is 15 residues. V lost 5 bases and J 3 bases, leaving 19 bases between the germline ends. The DNA for the CDR3 is TGCAGTGCTCGTGAAACAGGGAGGAAGGACTATGGCTACACCTTC. It translates to CSARETGRKDYGYTF.

This clonotype was detected many times. The chain employs TRBV20-1 and TRBJ1-6; no firm D call. CDR3 length equals 16 residues. CDR1 DFQATT and CDR2 SNEGSKA come from the germline V gene (reference sequence). Trimming pared 5 bases from V and 7 bases from J, leaving 21 bases between. CDR3 loop: CSADEPGRPRNSPLHF. The CDR3 DNA is TGCAGTGCTGACGAACCGGGCCGGCCTAGGAATTCACCCCTCCACTTT.

The chain carries TRBV6-1 and TRBJ2-3; D possibly matches TRBD1 or TRBD2 (5 bases each). Trimming left V 5 bases short and J 0 bases short, with 18 bases between. Looked up from germline, CDR1 is MNHNS and CDR2 is SASEGT. The CDR3 has 17 amino acids. CDR3 in DNA: TGTGCCAGCAGTCGCCCCGGCACGGGACCTAGCACAGATACGCAGTATTTT. It translates to CASSRPGTGPSTDTQYF.

The chain employs TRBV20-1 and TRBJ1-2; TRBD1 might be the D (6 bases). Looked up from germline, CDR1 is DFQATT and CDR2 is SNEGSKA (reference sequence). V lost 3 bases to trimming and J lost 5 bases, with 16 bases between them. The length of the CDR3 is 14 residues. The CDR3 DNA reads TGCAGTGCTAGCCGACAGGCGATCCCATATGGCTACACCTTC. Translating it yields CSASRQAIPYGYTF.

This clonotype was found a few times. This sequence joins TRBV7-2 and TRBJ2-1, with TRBD2 identical over 9 bases. The germline gives CDR1 SGHTA, CDR2 FQGNSA. CDR3 length: 15 amino acids. J lost 3 bases, V lost 1 base, and 1 base had no gene match. In DNA, the CDR3 is TGTGCCAGCAGCTTAGTTAGCGGGGGCTACAATGAGCAGTTCTTC. As protein: CASSLVSGGYNEQFF.

The rearrangement links TRBV9 to TRBJ2-5; 8 bases match TRBD1. Germline V gene sequence: CDR1 SGDLS, CDR2 YYNGEE. This CDR3 comprises 14 residues. V was clipped by 2 bases and J by 4 bases; unmatched bases: 4. The CDR3 reads CASSVQGAVETQYF. CDR3 DNA: TGTGCCAGCAGCGTTCAGGGGGCCGTAGAGACCCAGTACTTC. The full variable domain, its missing parts supplied by reference TRBV9 and TRBJ2-5, is DSGVTQTPKHLITATGQRVTLRCSPRSGDLSVYWYQQSLDQGLQFLIQYYNGEERAKGNILERFSAQQFPDLHSELNLSSLELGDSALYFCASSVQGAVETQYFGPGTRLLVL.

This clonotype came up a few times. The rearrangement joins TRBV5-1 to TRBJ1-2; possible D gene TRBD1, 6 bases. This CDR3 spans 16 amino acids. Trimming removed 4 bases at V and 4 bases at J, with 20 bases between. The germline gives CDR1 SGHRS, CDR2 YFSETQ. CDR3 protein: CASSAHAQGHLYGYTF. The CDR3 region has the DNA TGCGCCAGCAGCGCTCACGCGCAGGGGCATCTCTATGGCTACACCTTC.

The V gene is TRBV9, the J gene TRBJ2-1; no firm D call. There are 14 residues in the CDR3. In germline, CDR1 is SGDLS, CDR2 YYNGEE. The V gene lost 6 bases and the J gene lost 8 bases, with 18 bases spanning the gap. Here the CDR3 DNA reads TGTGCCAGCACTCGGTCCCCCGGAAAGGATGAGCAGTTCTTC. Its protein product is CASTRSPGKDEQFF.

This clonotype was picked up a small number of times. The J gene is TRBJ2-1, the V gene TRBV29-1; 9 bases line up with TRBD2. CDR3 length: 13 residues. Germline-derived CDR1 and CDR2 are SQVTM and ANQGSEA. J lost 7 bases, V lost 7 bases, and 8 bases had no gene match. CDR3 protein: CSGVGLAENEQFF. CDR3 in DNA: TGCAGCGGGGTGGGACTAGCTGAGAATGAGCAGTTCTTC.

The V and J genes are TRBV7-2 and TRBJ2-7; maybe TRBD1 (5 bases). Trimming took off 7 bases at V and 6 bases at J, with 16 bases between the two ends. The CDR3 sequence is 13 residues long. Germline values: CDR1 SGHTA, CDR2 FQGNSA. The CDR3 is CASNKGYDSEQYF. Written as DNA, the CDR3 is TGTGCCAGCAACAAGGGGTATGACAGCGAGCAGTACTTC.

The CDR3 region is CASSLAGTSGRVEQYF. CDR3 bases: TGTGCCAGCAGCTTAGCCGGGACTAGCGGGAGAGTCGAGCAGTACTTC. The V call is TRBV7-2, the J call TRBJ2-7, with 14 bases lining up with TRBD2. J lost 6 bases, V lost 0 bases, and 4 bases had no gene match. The CDR3 length is 16 residues. The V gene's germline CDR1 is SGHTA and CDR2 FQGNSA. Looking up the rest from reference TRBV7-2 and TRBJ2-7 gives the full variable domain: GAGVSQSPSNKVTEKGKDVELRCDPISGHTALYWYRQSLGQGLEFLIYFQGNSAPDKSGLPSDRFSAERTGGSVSTLTIQRTQQEDSAVYLCASSLAGTSGRVEQYFGPGTRLTVT.

This clonotype was observed at least ten times. The V and J genes are TRBV7-9 and TRBJ1-3; D not resolved. The CDR3 consists of 14 residues. Germline V CDR1 and CDR2: SEHNR, FQNEAQ (reference sequence). Trimming left V 0 bases short and J 5 bases short, with 8 bases between. CDR3 region: CASSLAESRNTIYF. The CDR3 DNA reads as TGTGCCAGCAGCTTAGCAGAGTCGAGAAACACCATATATTTT.

This clonotype showed up just a few times. The chain joins TRBV5-1 to TRBJ1-2, with D possibly being TRBD1 (6 bases). The CDR3 is made up of 17 amino acids. Per the germline V gene, CDR1 is SGHRS and CDR2 is YFSETQ. V lost 0 bases and J 1 base, leaving 16 bases between the germline ends. CDR3 nucleotide sequence: TGCGCCAGCAGCTTGGCCCTCACCCAACAGGGTAACTATGGCTACACCTTC. Residues: CASSLALTQQGNYGYTF.

This clonotype occurred a few times. The chain combines TRBV28 with TRBJ2-3; no clear D gene. The CDR3 length is 14 residues. From germline, CDR1 is MDHEN and CDR2 SYDVKM. V shed 1 base and J shed 4 bases, with 9 bases lying between them. The CDR3 nucleotides are TGTGCCAGCAGTTTATTTACGGGCTCAGATACGCAGTATTTT. This translates into CASSLFTGSDTQYF.